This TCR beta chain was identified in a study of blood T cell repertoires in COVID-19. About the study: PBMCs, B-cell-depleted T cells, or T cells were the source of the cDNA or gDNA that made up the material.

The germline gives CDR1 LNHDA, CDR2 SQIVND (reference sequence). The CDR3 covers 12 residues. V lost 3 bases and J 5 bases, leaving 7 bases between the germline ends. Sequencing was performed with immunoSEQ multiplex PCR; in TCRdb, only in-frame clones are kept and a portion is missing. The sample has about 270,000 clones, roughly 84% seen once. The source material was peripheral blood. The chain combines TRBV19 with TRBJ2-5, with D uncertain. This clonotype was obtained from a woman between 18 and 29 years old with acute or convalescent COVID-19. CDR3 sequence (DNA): TGTGCCAGTAGTATTCAGGATGAGACCCAGTACTTC. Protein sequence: CASSIQDETQYF.